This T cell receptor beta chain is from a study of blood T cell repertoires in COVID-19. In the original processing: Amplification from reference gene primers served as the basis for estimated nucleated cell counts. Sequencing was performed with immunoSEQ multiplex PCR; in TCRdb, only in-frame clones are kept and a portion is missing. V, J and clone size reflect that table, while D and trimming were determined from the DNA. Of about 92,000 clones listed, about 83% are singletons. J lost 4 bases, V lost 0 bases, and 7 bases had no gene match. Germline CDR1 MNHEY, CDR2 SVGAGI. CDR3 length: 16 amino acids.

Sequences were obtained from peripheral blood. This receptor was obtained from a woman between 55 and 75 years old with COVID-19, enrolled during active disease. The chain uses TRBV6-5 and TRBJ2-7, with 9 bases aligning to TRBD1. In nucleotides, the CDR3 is TGTGCCAGCAGTTACTCAACAGGGGGCGCTTCATACGAGCAGTACTTC. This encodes CASSYSTGGASYEQYF.